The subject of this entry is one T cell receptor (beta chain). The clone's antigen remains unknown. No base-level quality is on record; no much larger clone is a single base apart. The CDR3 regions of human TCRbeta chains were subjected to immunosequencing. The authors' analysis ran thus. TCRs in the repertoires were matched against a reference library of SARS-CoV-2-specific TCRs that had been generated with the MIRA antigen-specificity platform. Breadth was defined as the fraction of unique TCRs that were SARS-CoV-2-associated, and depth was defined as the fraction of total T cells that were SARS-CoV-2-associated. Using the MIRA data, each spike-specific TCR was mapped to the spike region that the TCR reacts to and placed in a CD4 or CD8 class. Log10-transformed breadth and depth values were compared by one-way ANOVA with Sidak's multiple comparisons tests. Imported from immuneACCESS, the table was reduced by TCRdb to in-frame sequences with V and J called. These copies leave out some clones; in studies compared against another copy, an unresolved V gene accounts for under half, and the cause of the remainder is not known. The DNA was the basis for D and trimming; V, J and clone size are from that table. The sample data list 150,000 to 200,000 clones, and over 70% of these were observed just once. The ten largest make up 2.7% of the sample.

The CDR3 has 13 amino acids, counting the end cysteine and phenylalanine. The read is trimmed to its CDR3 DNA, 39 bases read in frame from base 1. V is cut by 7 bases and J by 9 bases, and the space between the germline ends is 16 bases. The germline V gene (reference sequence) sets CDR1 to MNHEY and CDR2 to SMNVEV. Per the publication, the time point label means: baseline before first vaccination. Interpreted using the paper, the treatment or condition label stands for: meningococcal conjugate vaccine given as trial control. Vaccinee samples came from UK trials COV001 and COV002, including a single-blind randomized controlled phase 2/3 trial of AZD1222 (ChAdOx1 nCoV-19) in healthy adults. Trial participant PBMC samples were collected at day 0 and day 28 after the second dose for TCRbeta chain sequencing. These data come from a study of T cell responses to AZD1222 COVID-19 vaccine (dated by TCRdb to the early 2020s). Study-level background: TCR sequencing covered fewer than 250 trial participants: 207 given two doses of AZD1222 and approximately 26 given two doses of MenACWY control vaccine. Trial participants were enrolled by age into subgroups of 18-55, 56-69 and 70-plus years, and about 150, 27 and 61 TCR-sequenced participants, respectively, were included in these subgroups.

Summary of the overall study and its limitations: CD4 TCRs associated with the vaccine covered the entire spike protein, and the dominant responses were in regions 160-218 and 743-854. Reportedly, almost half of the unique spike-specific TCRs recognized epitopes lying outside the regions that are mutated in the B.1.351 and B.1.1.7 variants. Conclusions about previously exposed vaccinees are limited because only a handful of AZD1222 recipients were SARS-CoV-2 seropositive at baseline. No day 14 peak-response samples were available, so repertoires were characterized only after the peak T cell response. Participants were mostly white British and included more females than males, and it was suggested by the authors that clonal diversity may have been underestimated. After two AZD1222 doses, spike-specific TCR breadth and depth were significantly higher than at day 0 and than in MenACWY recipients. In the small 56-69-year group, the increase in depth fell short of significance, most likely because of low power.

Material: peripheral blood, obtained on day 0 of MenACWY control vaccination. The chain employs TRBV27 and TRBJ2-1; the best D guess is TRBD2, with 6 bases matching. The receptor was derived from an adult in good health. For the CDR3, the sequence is CASKSLSGGEQFF. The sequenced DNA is TGTGCCAGCAAGAGCCTTAGCGGCGGTGAGCAGTTCTTC.